This record concerns one T cell receptor (beta chain) sequence. This sample was taken from a study of T cells after yellow fever vaccination. TCRdb passed the 5' RACE reads through MiXCR, listing each CDR3 protein once. In the table there are 300,000 or so distinct CDR3 sequences, roughly 8.4% of which are singletons. CDR3 length: 13 residues. V shed 5 bases and J shed 2 bases, with 10 bases lying between them. Germline V lookup: CDR1 SGHTA, CDR2 FQGNSA. Specimen: PBMCs, collected more than 40 days after the first yellow fever vaccination. The chain recombines TRBV7-2 with TRBJ2-7; tentatively, D is TRBD2 (7 bases). The clonotype comes from a man aged 18 to 35 who received the YFV17D yellow fever vaccine. CDR3 in amino acids: CASSRGATYEQYV. The DNA of the CDR3 is TGTGCCAGCAGCCGGGGGGCAACCTACGAGCAGTACGTC.